This T cell receptor (beta chain) was retrieved from a study of long-term antiretroviral therapy in people with HIV. Study-wide points: HIV repertoires showed narrower CDR3 length ranges than controls. Post-ART, diversity grew, though it stayed under transplant donor control levels.

The germline gives CDR1 SGHAT, CDR2 FQNNGV. CDR3 length equals 14 residues. V dropped 1 base and J dropped 4 bases, with 10 bases sitting between them. Note on this clone: Its cognate antigen is unknown.

Version v3.0 of the immunoSEQ assay ran at survey level. Here immunoSEQ multiplex PCR was the method, and the copy in TCRdb shows in-frame clones only, minus some. Of 15,000 to 20,000 clones listed, about 88% are singletons. The sequences come from unsorted PBMCs, collected 6.9 years after starting antiretroviral therapy. The sequence was obtained from a man between 50 and 59 years old with HIV. This chain uses TRBV11-2 with TRBJ1-2; a weak D match, TRBD1 (6 bases). The CDR3 loop is CASSLAQGSYGYTF. The CDR3 region has the DNA TGTGCCAGCAGCTTAGCCCAGGGGAGCTATGGCTACACCTTC.